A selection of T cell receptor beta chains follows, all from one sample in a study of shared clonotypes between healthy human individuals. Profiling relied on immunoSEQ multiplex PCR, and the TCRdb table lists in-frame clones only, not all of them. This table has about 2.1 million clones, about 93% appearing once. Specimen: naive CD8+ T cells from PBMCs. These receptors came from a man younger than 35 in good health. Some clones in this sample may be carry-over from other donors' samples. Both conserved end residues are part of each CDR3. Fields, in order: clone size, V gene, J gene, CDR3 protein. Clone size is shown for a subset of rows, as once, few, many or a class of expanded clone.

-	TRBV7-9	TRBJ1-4	CASSSRGTNEKLFF
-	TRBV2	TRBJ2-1	CASSGPVTGGSEQFF
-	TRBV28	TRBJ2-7	CASSLAGTYEQYF
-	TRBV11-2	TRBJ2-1	CASSLDRLAVSYNEQFF
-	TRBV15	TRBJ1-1	CATKGDLRAEAFF
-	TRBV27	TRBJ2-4	CASSLQRGTANIQYF
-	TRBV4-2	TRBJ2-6	CASSQAGTSWSSGANVLTF
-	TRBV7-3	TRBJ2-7	CASSLTGPYEQYF
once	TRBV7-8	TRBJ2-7	CASSLEMGQGIYEQYF
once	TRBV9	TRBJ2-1	CASSAFGGAYYNEQFF